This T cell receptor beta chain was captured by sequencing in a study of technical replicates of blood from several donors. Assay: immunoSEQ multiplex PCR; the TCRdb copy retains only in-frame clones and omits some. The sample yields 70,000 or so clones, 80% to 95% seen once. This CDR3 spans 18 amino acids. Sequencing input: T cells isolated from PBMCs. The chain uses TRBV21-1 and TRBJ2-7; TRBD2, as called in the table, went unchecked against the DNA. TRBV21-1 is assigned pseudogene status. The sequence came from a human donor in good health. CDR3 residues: CASSKNADGGSLSYEQYF. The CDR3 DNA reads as TGTGCCAGCAGCAAAAACGCTGACGGCGGGAGCCTCTCCTACGAGCAGTACTTC.